These T cell receptor beta chains were read from a single sample in a study of naive CD8 T cells in extremely preterm neonates. Method: immunoSEQ multiplex PCR; TCRdb's copy keeps in-frame clones and lacks some. The sample lists tens of thousands of clones, around 89% occurring once. Input material: naive CD8+ T cells from cord blood. These TCRs come from a boy who was born preterm. Both conserved end residues are part of each CDR3. D genes are given only for firm matches. Clone size is stated in some rows and not others, as once, few, many or a class when expanded.

v_call,clone_size,d_call,j_call,cdr3_nt,cdr3_aa
TRBV5-6,NA,NA,TRBJ2-7,TGTGCCAGCAGCTCGGGGACTTTCCTCTACGAGCAGTACTTC,CASSSGTFLYEQYF
TRBV21-1,once,NA,TRBJ1-5,TGTGCCAGCAGCAAAGTTGAGGGTCAGCCCCAGCATTTT,CASSKVEGQPQHF
TRBV7-9,NA,TRBD1,TRBJ2-5,TGTGCCAGCAGCCCCCGGACAGGGGGCATGGAGACCCAGTACTTC,CASSPRTGGMETQYF
TRBV4-2,NA,TRBD2,TRBJ2-7,TGTGCCAGCAGCCTATTAGCGGGGGGCATTTACGAGCAGTACTTC,CASSLLAGGIYEQYF
TRBV5-1,NA,TRBD2,TRBJ2-7,TGCGCCAGCAGCTTCCCCCTAGCGGGGGGGGGCTACGAGCAGTACTTC,CASSFPLAGGGYEQYF
TRBV19,NA,NA,TRBJ1-1,TGTGCCAGTAGTATAGGGACGGGGAACACTGAAGCTTTCTTT,CASSIGTGNTEAFF
TRBV10-3,NA,TRBD2,TRBJ2-3,TGTGCCATCACGGGACTAGCGGGGGGCACAGATACGCAGTATTTT,CAITGLAGGTDTQYF
TRBV9,NA,TRBD2,TRBJ2-5,TGTGCCAGCAGCGGACTAGCGGGGGGGCAAGAGACCCAGTACTTC,CASSGLAGGQETQYF
TRBV5-6,once,NA,TRBJ2-3,TGTGCCAGCAGCTTGGGGGGCAACACAGATACGCAGTATTTT,CASSLGGNTDTQYF
TRBV20-1,few,NA,TRBJ2-7,TGCAGTGCTAGGGACTCCTACGAGCAGTACTTC,CSARDSYEQYF
TRBV30,NA,NA,TRBJ1-2,TGTGCCTGGACTTCAAACTATGGCTACACCTTC,CAWTSNYGYTF
TRBV10-2,NA,NA,TRBJ2-7,TGCGCCAGCAACGGGGGCTCCTACGAGCAGTACTTC,CASNGGSYEQYF
TRBV7-3,few,NA,TRBJ2-2,TGTGCCAGCAGCTTAGACACCGGGGAGCTGTTTTTT,CASSLDTGELFF
TRBV30,NA,NA,TRBJ1-2,TGTGCCTGGAGTGTAGGGAGGGGAGGGGGCTACACCTTC,CAWSVGRGGGYTF
TRBV19,NA,TRBD1,TRBJ2-7,TGTGCCAGTAGTGATAGAGACAGGGGGCGCCCCGAGCAGTACTTC,CASSDRDRGRPEQYF